This TCR beta chain appears in the sequencing data of a study of cytomegalovirus exposure and HLA in healthy donors. Comments on this clone: The target antigen is unknown.

These donors counted as nominally healthy when sampled, but unrecorded immune exposures were likely. Study-level points and caveats: Near-uniform donor sequencing depth was presumed by presence/absence analyses. Later genetic work tied a missense DCLRE1C variant to beta-chain V and J trimming.

PCR employed 60 Vbeta and 13 Jbeta primers. The assay was immunoSEQ multiplex PCR, and TCRdb's table has in-frame clones only and misses some. This table holds some 120,000 clones, around 82% found once. The specimen was PBMCs. The source of this sequence is a woman aged 40 to 50 in good health and CMV-seropositive.

The CDR3 nucleotides read TGTGCCTGGACAACCTCCCCGGGACAGGCCTACGAGCAGTACTTC. Its translation: CAWTTSPGQAYEQYF. This chain links TRBV30 with TRBJ2-7, with 8 bases identical to TRBD1. CDR3 length equals 15 residues. With 4 bases clipped from V and 2 bases from J, the junction kept 10 bases outside the gene matches. Germline loops: CDR1 GTSNPN, CDR2 SVGIG (reference sequence).